This T cell receptor beta chain was captured by sequencing in a study of T cells in tuberculosis. Study-wide points: T cells binding CD1B-GMM tetramer weakly possibly escaped the sort.

CDR3 length: 13 residues. The J segment lost 4 bases and the V segment lost 8 bases, leaving 8 bases of the junction unmatched. Germline V CDR1 and CDR2: MNHNS, SASEGT. Thawed, overnight-rested PBMC were stained with GMM-loaded CD1B tetramer, viability dye and anti-CD3, then sorted. C32 glucose monomycolate from Rhodococcus equi was loaded onto the CD1B tetramers. Approximately 100,000 tetramer-negative cells were sorted from each donor. TCRdb keeps only in-frame clones here, not all; method: immunoSEQ multiplex PCR. The sample has about 59,000 clones, under 90% seen once; the top ten hold around 13%.

The sample was CD1b-GMM tetramer-negative cells sorted from PBMCs. This TCR was sampled from an adult woman with latent tuberculosis. V usage is TRBV6-1 and J usage is TRBJ2-7, with 7 bases lining up with TRBD2. The CDR3 region has the DNA TGTGCCAGCGGCCGGGGGAGGGATTACGAGCAGTACTTC. Its translation: CASGRGRDYEQYF.